This TCR beta chain was observed in a study of blood T cell repertoires in COVID-19. Study at large: Whether acute or convalescent, the COVID-19 samples came from the United States, Italy and Spain. T cells, B-cell-depleted T cells, or PBMCs provided the cDNA or gDNA that served as material.

In the original workflow: Nucleated cell counts were estimated from reference gene primer amplification. Using immunoSEQ multiplex PCR, the repertoire was profiled, and TCRdb retains in-frame clones only, with some absent. V and J calls plus clone size are reproduced from that table; the DNA served to infer D and trimming. The data show around 100,000 clones, about 91% seen once. The germline CDR1 and CDR2 sequences are MNHEY and SMNVEV (reference sequence). The ends lost 8 bases at V and 3 bases at J; junction bases unmatched: 8. The CDR3 sequence is 14 residues long. The V call is TRBV27, the J call TRBJ1-1; TRBD1 matches at 8 bases. The sample was peripheral blood. The sequence came from a human donor in a cohort sampled during active COVID-19. CDR3 amino acids: CASSPTGAYTEAFF. Here the CDR3 DNA reads TGTGCCAGCTCCCCGACAGGGGCGTACACTGAAGCTTTCTTT.